This T cell receptor beta chain was found in a study of persistence of HIV-infected CD4 T cells. Study outcomes and limitations: TCRbeta richness was lower in CMV- and Gag-responding cells than in anti-CD3/anti-CD28-responding cells.

Stimulation used 10 ug/mL lysate from CMV-infected fibroblasts. Sorting of responding CD4+ T cells relied on upregulated CD40 ligand together with CD69. Suppressive ART was started during chronic HIV-1 infection in these adults. CD8-depleted PBMCs were stimulated 15 to 20 hours with anti-CD28/CD49d costimulation, CD40-blocking antibody and enfuvirtide. Details on this clone: Its antigen is not identified.

Sequencing used immunoSEQ version 4 in survey mode. Template was genomic DNA at 10 ng/uL, with up to 1 ug used per sample. The data were produced by immunoSEQ multiplex PCR, yet TCRdb's version contains in-frame clones alone and is incomplete. The repertoire holds around 8,000 clones, with under 80% as singletons. The sample was CD4+ T cells sorted from PBMCs after roughly 18-hour stimulation, taken from a patient who received antiretroviral therapy. This TCR was recovered from an adult man with HIV who was CMV-seropositive.

As DNA, the CDR3 is TGTGCCAGCGGGGGACTAGCGGGGGCAGGGGATACGCAGTATTTT. Residues: CASGGLAGAGDTQYF. This chain joins TRBV6-5 and TRBJ2-3; 14 positions agree with TRBD2. Looked up from germline, CDR1 is MNHEY and CDR2 is SVGAGI. V shed 8 bases and J 6 bases; nucleotides not matched to a gene: 7. CDR3 size: 15 residues.